A selection of T cell receptor beta chains follows, all from one sample in a study of lymphopenia after photon versus proton radiotherapy. Measured with immunoSEQ multiplex PCR; TCRdb has only the in-frame clones, and not every one. Of 18,000 or so clones listed, roughly nine tenths are singletons. The sample was peripheral blood, taken from a patient treated with proton-based radiotherapy. The receptors shown here come from a man between 65 and 80 years old with pancreatic cancer. Each CDR3 is given with its conserved first and last residue. A D gene is named only where the DNA matches it firmly. Only part of the rows carry a size: once, few, many, or a class if the clone is expanded.

V gene: TRBV5-1
J gene: TRBJ2-1
clone size: -
D gene: TRBD2
CDR3 DNA: TGCGCCAGCAAGGAATCGACTAGCGGGAGAACTGGGTCCTACAATGAGCAGTTCTTC
CDR3 protein: CASKESTSGRTGSYNEQFF

V gene: TRBV5-1
J gene: TRBJ1-5
clone size: -
D gene: -
CDR3 DNA: TGCGCCAGCAGCTTGGGACCGGGGAGTGATCAGCCCCAGCATTTT
CDR3 protein: CASSLGPGSDQPQHF

V gene: TRBV7-2
J gene: TRBJ2-2
clone size: -
D gene: TRBD2
CDR3 DNA: TGTGCCAGCAGCCTTGGGACTAGCGGCTACACCGGGGAGCTGTTTTTT
CDR3 protein: CASSLGTSGYTGELFF

V gene: TRBV7-2
J gene: TRBJ1-1
clone size: -
D gene: -
CDR3 DNA: TGTGCCAGCAGCAGGCAGGGGACGATGAACACTGAAGCTTTCTTT
CDR3 protein: CASSRQGTMNTEAFF

V gene: TRBV9
J gene: TRBJ2-1
clone size: -
D gene: TRBD2
CDR3 DNA: TGTGCCAGCAGCGTTTCTAGCGGGTTGAACAATGAGCAGTTCTTC
CDR3 protein: CASSVSSGLNNEQFF

V gene: TRBV29-1
J gene: TRBJ1-2
clone size: -
D gene: TRBD1
CDR3 DNA: TGCAGCGTTGCGAAAGGGGGCCTCTCCGGCTACACCTTC
CDR3 protein: CSVAKGGLSGYTF

V gene: TRBV19
J gene: TRBJ2-4
clone size: -
D gene: TRBD1
CDR3 DNA: TGTGCCAGTAGTAAGGGACAGGGGTACGGAAACATTCAGTACTTC
CDR3 protein: CASSKGQGYGNIQYF

V gene: TRBV19
J gene: TRBJ2-7
clone size: -
D gene: TRBD1
CDR3 DNA: TGTGCCAGTAGTTCCGGGACAGGGGGCTCCTACGAGCAGTACTTC
CDR3 protein: CASSSGTGGSYEQYF

V gene: TRBV28
J gene: TRBJ2-1
clone size: -
D gene: -
CDR3 DNA: TGTGCCAGCAGGGCGCTAGGGGGGGCCACCTACAATGAGCAGTTCTTC
CDR3 protein: CASRALGGATYNEQFF

V gene: TRBV29-1
J gene: TRBJ1-2
clone size: -
D gene: -
CDR3 DNA: TGCAGCGTTGAAGATCTGGACGCGGGCTTTGGCTACACCTTC
CDR3 protein: CSVEDLDAGFGYTF

V gene: TRBV7-6
J gene: TRBJ1-3
clone size: -
D gene: TRBD1
CDR3 DNA: TGTGCCAGCAGCTCAGGACAGGGAGAAAACACCATATATTTT
CDR3 protein: CASSSGQGENTIYF

V gene: TRBV30
J gene: TRBJ1-6
clone size: -
D gene: -
CDR3 DNA: TGTGCCTGGAGTAGCGGCAGGGCCAATTCACCCCTCCACTTT
CDR3 protein: CAWSSGRANSPLHF

V gene: TRBV5-8
J gene: TRBJ1-5
clone size: -
D gene: TRBD1
CDR3 DNA: TGTGCCAGCAGCTTGGTGAGGGGGCTCAGCAATCAGCCCCAGCATTTT
CDR3 protein: CASSLVRGLSNQPQHF

V gene: TRBV11-2
J gene: TRBJ2-5
clone size: -
D gene: -
CDR3 DNA: TGTGCCAGCAGCCCGGGACACCAAGAGACCCAGTACTTC
CDR3 protein: CASSPGHQETQYF

V gene: TRBV28
J gene: TRBJ2-3
clone size: -
D gene: -
CDR3 DNA: TGTGCCAGCAGTTTACAGGGGAGTGGCACAGATACGCAGTATTTT
CDR3 protein: CASSLQGSGTDTQYF

V gene: TRBV7-3
J gene: TRBJ2-1
clone size: once
D gene: TRBD2
CDR3 DNA: TGTGCCAGTCCGGGACGGGGCGGGAGTGAGCAGTTCTTC
CDR3 protein: CASPGRGGSEQFF

V gene: TRBV6-5
J gene: TRBJ1-1
clone size: -
D gene: -
CDR3 DNA: TGTGCCAGCAGGCCCAGGTTAGGGGACACTGAAGCTTTCTTT
CDR3 protein: CASRPRLGDTEAFF

V gene: TRBV7-9
J gene: TRBJ2-5
clone size: -
D gene: TRBD1
CDR3 DNA: TGTGCCAGCAGCGAGCCCGGGACAGGAGGAGAGACCCAGTACTTC
CDR3 protein: CASSEPGTGGETQYF